The entry below describes one T cell receptor beta chain. The data were taken from a study of blood T cell repertoires in COVID-19. Study-level background: In each case, the material was cDNA or gDNA derived from T cells, B-cell-depleted T cells, or PBMCs.

Trimming at V came to 5 bases and at J to 0 bases, leaving 7 bases not matched to a gene. The CDR3 contains 16 residues. Germline V gene lookup returns CDR1 KGHSH and CDR2 LQKENI. Authors' analysis steps: Reference gene primers were amplified, and this amplification served to estimate nucleated cell counts. The repertoire was sequenced with immunoSEQ multiplex PCR; TCRdb's copy has only in-frame clones and lacks some. Clone size and V and J calls were adopted from that table, with D and trimming inferred from the DNA. This repertoire shows about 180,000 clones, around 80% found once; its top ten account for about an eighth.

The sequenced sample consisted of peripheral blood. This chain joins TRBV18 and TRBJ2-3, with 8 bases aligning to TRBD1. The receptor's source is a woman of 80 years or more with COVID-19, enrolled during active disease. The CDR3: CASSTTGDSSTDTQYF. In DNA form, the CDR3 reads TGTGCCAGCTCAACGACAGGGGACTCTAGCACAGATACGCAGTATTTT.